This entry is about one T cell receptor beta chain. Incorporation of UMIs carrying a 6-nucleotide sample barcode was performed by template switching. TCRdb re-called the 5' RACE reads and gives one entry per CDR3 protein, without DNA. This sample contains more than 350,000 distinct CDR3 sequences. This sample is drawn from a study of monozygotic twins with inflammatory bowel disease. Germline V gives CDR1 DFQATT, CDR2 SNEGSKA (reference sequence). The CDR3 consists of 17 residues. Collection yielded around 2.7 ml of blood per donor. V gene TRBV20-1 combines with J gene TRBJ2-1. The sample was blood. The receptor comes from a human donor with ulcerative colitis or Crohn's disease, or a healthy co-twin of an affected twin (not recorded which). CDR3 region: CSARNHKYQSDYNEQFF.